Here is one TCR beta chain with its context. The clone's antigen remains unknown. No base quality values were provided; no much bigger clone lies one nucleotide off. The library was generated by PCR. Sequencing was performed on an Illumina HiSeq 2500. To reduce PCR and sequencing biases, unique molecular identifiers were built into the TCR beta cDNA libraries. Roughly 500,000 cDNA molecules were obtained for every 1 to 10 million input T cells, so each molecule roughly corresponded to one T cell. The same protocol used for the earlier healthy control dataset was applied to prepare and sequence the patient libraries. Samples belonging to the same batch were prepared together, multiplexed and sequenced on a shared HiSeq lane. Turning to the authors' computational methods: Raw barcoded reads were processed with MIGEC, and single-read molecular identifier groups were discarded before consensus assembly and CDR3 extraction. Clonotype tables were post-analysed with VDJtools, normalizing diversity by down-sampling all datasets to the smallest sample size. Repertoire overlap clustering matched CDR3 amino acid but not nucleotide sequences to correct batch-related cross-sample contamination. TCRdb trimmed the raw reads at Q25, called clones with MiXCR and kept productive beta chains. All rows with the same CDR3 protein become a single entry with the most common DNA and genes. The V and J calls follow TCRdb's processing rather than the paper's. The sample table holds about 460,000 distinct CDR3 sequences, of which around 40% were seen once. Together, the top ten hold 9% to 13% of the sample.

TCR beta repertoires were profiled from peripheral blood of 13 young patients with multiple sclerosis to demonstrate the VDJtools post-analysis software. Multiple sclerosis patients were children and adolescents aged about 6 to 16 years. This sample was included in a study of post-analysis software for immune sequencing data (dated by TCRdb to between 2015 and 2016). Background for the entire study: Recorded disease courses included relapsing-remitting, secondary progressive and progressive-relapsing multiple sclerosis, with some patients lacking subtype annotation. A subset of samples was prepared in parallel using single-end sample barcoding, then pooled and co-amplified after Illumina adapter ligation. The multiple sclerosis patient repertoires were compared with 11 previously published healthy control repertoires from donors aged roughly 6 to 27 years. Overall results and qualifications from the work: Significantly higher frequencies in patients than in controls were found for several TRBV segments, including TRBV5-6, TRBV5-1 and TRBV20-1. The control group was slightly older than the multiple sclerosis patient group. When samples were clustered directly using the F measure, samples prepared in the same batch co-clustered strongly, which prompted a batch-effect correction. Significantly lower normalized Chao1 diversity was found in multiple sclerosis patients than in controls, suggesting substantial peripheral T-cell clonal expansion.

Measured from the cysteine to the phenylalanine, the CDR3 is 14 residues long. The kept DNA is CDR3 alone, 42 bases in frame from the first base. According to the germline V gene, CDR1 reads MGHRA and CDR2 reads YSYEKL. V is clipped by 4 bases and J by 3 bases, and the sequence between their germline boundaries is 13 bases long. Recombination joined TRBV4-1 with TRBJ2-7, with a tentative D gene TRBD1 over 5 matching bases. The sequencing input was blood. The source of this sequence is a girl aged 10-17 years with multiple sclerosis. At the DNA level, the sequence is TGCGCCAGCAGCCCTAACCAGGGTGTCTACGAGCAGTACTTC. This codes for CASSPNQGVYEQYF.